Below are 23 T cell receptor beta chains sequenced from a single sample in a study of blood T cell repertoires in COVID-19. Produced via immunoSEQ multiplex PCR; TCRdb's table is partial and in-frame only. This table holds about 240,000 clones, 75% to 85% found once. Sequenced material: peripheral blood. These receptors were collected from a woman aged 60-75 years with active or convalescent COVID-19.

V is TRBV27 and J is TRBJ1-2; TRBD1 is a possible D gene (6 bases). The CDR3 totals 15 residues. The germline CDR1 and CDR2 sequences are MNHEY and SMNVEV (reference sequence). V was clipped by 0 bases and J by 6 bases, with 14 bases between them. DNA of the CDR3: TGTGCCAGCAGTTTATCAAGGGGGGGACCCAATGGCTACACCTTC. Translated, it gives CASSLSRGGPNGYTF.

The rearrangement links TRBV18 to TRBJ1-1; D unclear. CDR1 and CDR2 from the germline V gene are KGHSH and LQKENI. The CDR3 covers 16 residues. V was shortened by 4 bases and J by 0 bases, with 15 bases between the two germline ends. CDR3 amino acids: CASSQRAESVNTEAFF. The CDR3 region has the DNA TGTGCCAGCTCACAGAGGGCGGAATCAGTGAACACTGAAGCTTTCTTT.

The CDR3 loop is CASSIGTGTINYGYTF. The DNA of the CDR3 is TGTGCCAGTAGTATTGGGACAGGGACCATTAACTATGGCTACACCTTC. The rearrangement uses TRBV19 and TRBJ1-2; the match to TRBD1 covers 9 bases. CDR3 length equals 16 residues. CDR1 and CDR2 (germline): LNHDA, SQIVND (reference sequence). V dropped 3 bases and J dropped 1; count of bases not matched to a gene: 6. The entire variable domain, with the rest obtained from reference TRBV19 and TRBJ1-2, is as follows: DGGITQSPKYLFRKEGQNVTLSCEQNLNHDAMYWYRQDPGQGLRLIYYSQIVNDFQKGDIAEGYSVSREKKESFPLTVTSAQKNPTAFYLCASSIGTGTINYGYTFGSGTRLTVV.

This clone was picked up a small number of times. V is TRBV5-1 and J is TRBJ1-5, with a weak D call TRBD1 (5 bases). The CDR3 runs to 13 residues. The V end was cut by 0 bases, the J end by 7 bases, with 8 bases between. Germline-derived CDR1 and CDR2 are SGHRS and YFSETQ. In DNA, the CDR3 is TGCGCCAGCAGCTTGGAGGGGTTACAGCCCCAGCATTTT. Its protein product is CASSLEGLQPQHF. Full variable domain (outside the CDR3, taken from reference TRBV5-1 and TRBJ1-5): KAGVTQTPRYLIKTRGQQVTLSCSPISGHRSVSWYQQTPGQGLQFLFEYFSETQRNKGNFPGRFSGRQFSNSRSEMNVSTLELGDSALYLCASSLEGLQPQHFGDGTRLSIL.

The chain uses TRBV10-3 and TRBJ2-7, with 8 bases aligning to TRBD1. Trimming removed 10 bases from V and 5 bases from J; junction bases left unmatched: 10. This CDR3 is built from 13 residues. Germline assignment: CDR1 ENHRY and CDR2 SYGVKD. This chain's CDR3 is CATEDREGNEQYF. CDR3 coding DNA: TGTGCCACCGAGGACAGGGAAGGTAACGAGCAGTACTTC.

This clone has a handful of counts. The chain's CDR3 is CAWSVQGDNSPLHF. The CDR3 DNA is TGTGCCTGGAGTGTACAGGGAGATAATTCACCCCTCCACTTT. The chain carries TRBV30 and TRBJ1-6, with D perhaps matching TRBD1 (6 bases). The CDR3 spans 14 residues. Trimming removed 0 bases from V and 5 bases from J, with 8 bases in between. Looked up from germline, CDR1 is GTSNPN and CDR2 is SVGIG (reference sequence).

The CDR3 region is CASSQGGTYQETQYF. The CDR3 coding sequence is TGTGCCAGCAGCCAAGGTGGGACTTATCAAGAGACCCAGTACTTC. V and J are TRBV3-1 (or the pseudogene TRBV3-2) and TRBJ2-5; TRBD2 might be the D (6 bases). Trimming cost V 1 base and J 2 bases, with 11 bases left between them. The CDR3 loop spans 15 amino acids. Per the germline V gene, CDR1 is LGHDT and CDR2 is YNNKEL (reference sequence).

This sequence joins TRBV5-1 and TRBJ1-4; D is possibly TRBD1 (6 bases). Trimming stripped 3 bases from V and 5 bases from J, with 11 bases between. There are 14 residues in the CDR3. Germline CDR1 reads SGHRS; CDR2 reads YFSETQ. CDR3 protein: CASSSDSLNEKLFF. As DNA, the CDR3 is TGCGCCAGCAGCTCGGACAGTCTCAATGAAAAACTGTTTTTT.

The chain carries TRBV27 and TRBJ1-1, with D possibly matching TRBD1 (6 bases). CDR3 size: 13 residues. In germline, CDR1 is MNHEY, CDR2 SMNVEV (reference sequence). V lost 5 bases and J lost 1, with 8 bases in between. The CDR3 DNA reads TGTGCCAGCAGTCGACAGGAGAACACTGAAGCTTTCTTT. This sequence encodes CASSRQENTEAFF.

The V call is TRBV7-6, the J call TRBJ2-6, with 7 bases aligning to TRBD1. V was pared by 6 bases and J by 2 bases, with 4 bases of the junction left unmatched. This CDR3 has 15 amino acids. From germline, CDR1 is SGHVS and CDR2 FNYEAQ. The CDR3 is CASSHGQAGANVLTF. The CDR3, as DNA: TGTGCCAGCAGTCACGGACAGGCTGGGGCCAACGTCCTGACTTTC.

The J gene is TRBJ2-7, the V gene TRBV19; 11 bases align to TRBD2. The CDR3 sequence is 15 residues long. CDR1 LNHDA and CDR2 SQIVND come from the germline V gene (reference sequence). V gave up 4 bases and J gave up 9 bases; unmatched junction bases: 11. The CDR3 sequence is CASSTKLAGDHGQYF. CDR3 in DNA: TGTGCCAGTAGTACTAAACTAGCGGGGGACCACGGGCAGTACTTC.

V usage is TRBV18 and J usage is TRBJ2-7, with D possibly matching TRBD2 (5 bases). The CDR3 covers 13 residues. The germline CDR1 and CDR2 sequences are KGHSH and LQKENI. Trimming cost V 6 bases and J 2 bases, with 11 bases left between them. In DNA, the CDR3 is TGTGCCAGCTCGCTGGAGGTTACCTACGAGCAGTACTTC. This sequence encodes CASSLEVTYEQYF. Drawing the rest from reference TRBV18 and TRBJ2-7, the complete variable domain is NAGVMQNPRHLVRRRGQEARLRCSPMKGHSHVYWYRQLPEEGLKFMVYLQKENIIDESGMPKERFSAEFPKEGPSILRIQQVVRGDSAAYFCASSLEVTYEQYFGPGTRLTVT.

A single count supports this clone. CDR3 bases: TGTGCCAGTAGTATAGTGAGCACAGGACCAGATGAAGCTTTCTTT. The encoded protein is CASSIVSTGPDEAFF. The chain couples TRBV19 to TRBJ1-1, with D possibly being TRBD1 (5 bases). The CDR3 covers 15 residues. V gave up 1 base and J gave up 7 bases, with 16 bases separating them. CDR1 is LNHDA, CDR2 SQIVND, per germline (reference sequence).

The chain combines TRBV6-2 or TRBV6-3 with TRBJ2-5; 16 bases line up with TRBD2. The CDR3 contains 16 residues. After removal of 6 bases from V and 3 bases from J, the junction contained 4 bases not matched to a gene. Germline CDR1 and CDR2: MNHEY and SVGEGT. CDR3 amino acids: CASSRGTSGGEETQYF. In DNA, the CDR3 is TGTGCCAGCAGCCGCGGGACTAGCGGGGGGGAAGAGACCCAGTACTTC.

The V call is TRBV6-5, the J call TRBJ1-5; D is undetermined. CDR1 is MNHEY, CDR2 SVGAGI, per germline. The CDR3 extends over 14 amino acids. The V end lost 5 bases, the J end lost 0 bases, and 8 bases lay between the germline ends. The CDR3 loop is CASSPGHSNQPQHF. For the CDR3, the DNA is TGTGCCAGCAGTCCGGGTCATAGCAATCAGCCCCAGCATTTT.

The genes are TRBV2 and TRBJ1-1; weak D call: TRBD1 (5 bases). The V and J ends lost 4 bases and 3 bases respectively, with 9 bases between them. CDR1 is SNHLY, CDR2 FYNNEI, per germline. The CDR3 is 13 residues long. The CDR3 is CASSGREDTEAFF. CDR3 DNA sequence: TGTGCCAGCAGTGGCAGGGAGGACACTGAAGCTTTCTTT.

This clone showed up just once. V usage is TRBV18 and J usage is TRBJ1-2, with 7 bases identical to TRBD1. This CDR3 spans 15 amino acids. Looked up from germline, CDR1 is KGHSH and CDR2 is LQKENI. V shed 3 bases and J 7 bases; nucleotides not matched to a gene: 11. For the CDR3, the DNA is TGTGCCAGCTCACCGGCGACAGGGTTAAGCGGTGGCTACACCTTC. Translated: CASSPATGLSGGYTF.

The chain couples TRBV6-5 to TRBJ2-5; perhaps TRBD1 as D (6 bases). Germline CDR1 reads MNHEY; CDR2 reads SVGAGI. The CDR3 runs 15 residues. V was pared by 0 bases and J by 4 bases, with 12 bases between. CDR3 sequence: CASSYSIRGGETQYF. The DNA for the CDR3 is TGTGCCAGCAGTTACTCGATCAGAGGGGGAGAGACCCAGTACTTC.

The genes are TRBV7-6 and TRBJ2-3; 11 bases fit TRBD2. This CDR3 has 14 amino acids. The ends lost 7 bases at V and 4 bases at J; junction bases unmatched: 4. CDR1 is SGHVS and CDR2 is FNYEAQ in the germline V gene. The CDR3 coding sequence is TGTGCCAGCACCATAGCGGGGGGGCCAGATACGCAGTATTTT. Translated: CASTIAGGPDTQYF.

The rearrangement links TRBV6-6 to TRBJ2-7; D might be TRBD2 (6 bases). Trimming cost V 2 bases and J 2 bases, with 10 bases left between them. This CDR3 is built from 14 residues. From germline, CDR1 is MNHNY and CDR2 SVGAGI (reference sequence). CDR3 residues: CASSYGGNTYEQYF. CDR3 DNA sequence: TGTGCCAGCAGTTACGGGGGGAACACCTACGAGCAGTACTTC.

This chain links TRBV27 with TRBJ1-1; 8 bases align to TRBD1. This CDR3 region has 15 residues. After removal of 7 bases from V and 1 base from J, the junction contained 8 bases not matched to a gene. Looked up from germline, CDR1 is MNHEY and CDR2 is SMNVEV (reference sequence). CDR3 protein: CASIPGGAGNTEAFF. CDR3 nucleotides: TGTGCCAGCATCCCAGGGGGCGCGGGGAACACTGAAGCTTTCTTT.

The chain employs TRBV19 and TRBJ1-2, with a possible D match to TRBD1 (6 bases). Germline V CDR1 and CDR2: LNHDA, SQIVND (reference sequence). The CDR3 is 14 amino acids. Trimming shortened V by 4 bases and J by 4 bases, and 13 bases separated the two germline ends. CDR3 loop: CASSTKQGGYGYTF. CDR3 DNA sequence: TGTGCCAGTAGTACAAAACAGGGTGGCTATGGCTACACCTTC.

The chain employs TRBV7-9 and TRBJ1-1; no clear D gene. Looked up from germline, CDR1 is SEHNR and CDR2 is FQNEAQ (reference sequence). The CDR3 is made up of 14 amino acids. V was shortened by 6 bases and J by 4 bases, with 15 bases between the two germline ends. CDR3 sequence: CASRPTMEGTEAFF. For the CDR3, the DNA is TGTGCCAGCAGACCTACTATGGAGGGCACTGAAGCTTTCTTT.